These 30 T cell receptor beta chains were sequenced from one sample in a study of OX40 agonist ivuxolimab in advanced cancers. Sequenced by immunoSEQ multiplex PCR; TCRdb stores in-frame clones only, minus some. Of approximately 78,000 clones in the sample, about 85% were seen once. Sequencing was performed on CD4+ or CD8+ T cells sorted from blood, taken in a trial of the OX40 agonist ivuxolimab. These receptors all stem from an adult with an advanced solid tumor such as melanoma, head and neck, liver or kidney cancer.

The chain is built from TRBV10-2 and TRBJ2-7, with 7 bases matching TRBD1. Looked up from germline, CDR1 is WSHSY and CDR2 is SAAADI. The CDR3 contains 14 residues. V lost 4 bases and J lost 3; bases outside the gene matches: 6. CDR3 residues: CASSVQGPRYEQYF. As DNA, the CDR3 is TGCGCCAGCAGTGTACAGGGGCCCCGCTACGAGCAGTACTTC.

This clone appeared a single time. The CDR3 bases are TGTGCCAGCAGGGTCAGGCCAGATACGCAGTATTTT. This translates into CASRVRPDTQYF. The chain couples TRBV2 to TRBJ2-3; D ambiguous. The germline V gene encodes CDR1 SNHLY and CDR2 FYNNEI. This CDR3 has 12 residues. Trimming cost V 6 bases and J 4 bases, with 8 bases left between them. The variable domain in full, completed from reference TRBV2 and TRBJ2-3, reads EPEVTQTPSHQVTQMGQEVILRCVPISNHLYFYWYRQILGQKVEFLVSFYNNEISEKSEIFDDQFSVERPDGSNFTLKIRSTKLEDSAMYFCASRVRPDTQYFGPGTRLTVL.

This clone was seen a few times. V and J are TRBV11-2 and TRBJ1-1; unclear D gene. V gave up 0 bases and J gave up 6 bases, with 11 bases separating them. CDR1 and CDR2 (germline): SGHAT, FQNNGV. The CDR3 is made up of 14 amino acids. In DNA form, the CDR3 reads TGTGCCAGCAGCTTAGATCTAGGGAGGGCTGAAGCTTTCTTT. It is translated as CASSLDLGRAEAFF. The full variable domain, rest sourced from reference TRBV11-2 and TRBJ1-1, is EAGVAQSPRYKIIEKRQSVAFWCNPISGHATLYWYQQILGQGPKLLIQFQNNGVVDDSQLPKDRFSAERLKGVDSTLKIQPAKLEDSAVYLCASSLDLGRAEAFFGQGTRLTVV.

The V call is TRBV10-3, the J call TRBJ2-7; D might be TRBD2 (6 bases). The V gene lost 4 bases and the J gene lost 3 bases, with 13 bases spanning the gap. This CDR3 has 14 amino acids. The germline V gene has CDR1 ENHRY and CDR2 SYGVKD. This chain's CDR3 is CAISGGGTLYEQYF. The CDR3 region has the DNA TGTGCCATCAGTGGAGGCGGGACCCTCTACGAGCAGTACTTC.

J is TRBJ2-7 and V is TRBV6-5, with D maybe TRBD1 (6 bases). Germline CDR1 is MNHEY and CDR2 is SVGAGI. V lost 7 bases and J lost 2, with 18 bases in between. There are 15 residues in the CDR3. The CDR3 DNA sequence: TGTGCCAGCAAGACATGGCAGGGGCGAGCCTACGAGCAGTACTTC. Translation: CASKTWQGRAYEQYF.

V gene TRBV19 combines with J gene TRBJ1-5; tentatively, D is TRBD1 (6 bases). V lost 5 bases, J lost 0 bases, and 8 bases lay in between. Germline-derived CDR1 and CDR2 are LNHDA and SQIVND (reference sequence). The length of the CDR3 is 14 residues. In DNA form, the CDR3 reads TGTGCCAGTAGTGTACAGGGTAGCAATCAGCCCCAGCATTTT. This translates into CASSVQGSNQPQHF.

This clone was detected only once. The rearrangement links TRBV6-5 to TRBJ1-1; maybe TRBD1 (6 bases). Germline CDR1 reads MNHEY; CDR2 reads SVGAGI. Trimming took 6 bases from V and 1 from J, leaving 12 bases between them. The CDR3 covers 14 residues. In nucleotides, the CDR3 is TGTGCCAGCAGGAGGGGGTCTTCGAACACTGAAGCTTTCTTT. This codes for CASRRGSSNTEAFF.

CDR3 in amino acids: CSASGAVEQYF. CDR3 sequence (DNA): TGCAGTGCCTCCGGGGCGGTAGAGCAGTACTTC. The chain carries TRBV20-1 and TRBJ2-7; either TRBD1 or TRBD2 may supply D (5 bases each). This CDR3 comprises 11 residues. The V end was cut by 6 bases, the J end by 7 bases, with 13 bases between. CDR1 DFQATT and CDR2 SNEGSKA come from the germline V gene (reference sequence).

V usage is TRBV28 and J usage is TRBJ1-1, with D uncertain. V was trimmed by 6 bases and J by 11 bases, leaving 16 bases between them. Germline V gene data show CDR1 as MDHEN and CDR2 as SYDVKM. This CDR3 region has 12 residues. CDR3 loop: CASSKNGPQAFF. The CDR3 DNA reads TGTGCCAGCAGCAAAAATGGCCCTCAGGCTTTCTTT.

The chain has TRBV28 and TRBJ1-2, with 8 nucleotides matching TRBD1. The J segment lost 7 bases and the V segment lost 5 bases, leaving 12 bases of the junction unmatched. This CDR3 comprises 15 residues. Looked up from germline, CDR1 is MDHEN and CDR2 is SYDVKM. The CDR3 DNA reads as TGTGCCAGCAGTCCATCGACAGGGGCCTATGGTGGCTACACCTTC. Translated, it gives CASSPSTGAYGGYTF.

In DNA, the CDR3 is TGTGCCAGCAGCTTTCAGGCCAGCTCTGGGGCCAACGTCCTGACTTTC. Translation gives CASSFQASSGANVLTF. The chain uses TRBV11-3 and TRBJ2-6; D gene uncertain. The CDR3 has 16 amino acids. V gave up 3 bases and J gave up 0 bases, with 9 bases separating them. Germline V gene lookup returns CDR1 SGHNT and CDR2 YENEEA.

This clone was seen once. This chain connects TRBV29-1 to TRBJ2-1, with TRBD1 identical over 8 bases. V was pared by 5 bases and J by 8 bases, with 11 bases of the junction left unmatched. The CDR3 consists of 14 residues. Germline V gene data show CDR1 as SQVTM and CDR2 as ANQGSEA. CDR3 nucleotide sequence: TGCAGCGTTCTGCGGGACAGGATCGCCGATGAGCAGTTCTTC. Its translation is CSVLRDRIADEQFF.

This clone was observed a handful of times. V gene TRBV7-9 combines with J gene TRBJ1-1; D remains ambiguous. V shed 8 bases and J shed 3 bases, with 7 bases lying between them. The CDR3 runs to 11 residues. Germline lookup yields CDR1 SEHNR and CDR2 FQNEAQ (reference sequence). Here the CDR3 reads CASVGDTEAFF. In nucleotides, the CDR3 is TGTGCCAGCGTCGGAGACACTGAAGCTTTCTTT.

J is TRBJ2-5 and V is TRBV5-1; D may be TRBD1 or TRBD2 (5 bases each). Germline lookup yields CDR1 SGHRS and CDR2 YFSETQ. The CDR3 spans 18 residues. Trimming pared 4 bases from V and 4 bases from J, leaving 26 bases between. The CDR3 protein is CASSEGTLIGERGETQYF. The CDR3 bases are TGCGCCAGCAGCGAAGGGACCCTGATTGGGGAACGGGGAGAGACCCAGTACTTC.

The chain couples TRBV12-5 to TRBJ1-3, with D uncertain. Per germline, CDR1 LGHNT and CDR2 FRNRAP. This CDR3 is built from 15 residues. Trimming cost V 7 bases and J 0 bases, with 13 bases left between them. The CDR3 loop reads CASALGSNSGNTIYF. CDR3 nucleotide sequence: TGTGCTAGTGCGTTAGGCAGCAACTCTGGAAACACCATATATTTT.

The gene calls are TRBV28 and TRBJ2-1; 8 bases match TRBD2. V was pared by 7 bases and J by 4 bases, with 9 bases of the junction left unmatched. Germline-derived CDR1 and CDR2 are MDHEN and SYDVKM. The CDR3 loop spans 15 amino acids. This CDR3 reads CASTLTSGLYNEQFF. CDR3 coding DNA: TGTGCCAGCACCCTAACTAGCGGCCTATACAATGAGCAGTTCTTC.

The chain uses TRBV13 and TRBJ2-7; the D gene is possibly TRBD2 (5 bases). Trimming removed 2 bases from V and 0 bases from J, with 11 bases in between. This CDR3 spans 15 amino acids. In germline, CDR1 is PRHDT, CDR2 FYEKMQ (reference sequence). The CDR3 loop reads CASSLKEVYSYEQYF. The CDR3 DNA follows: TGTGCCAGCAGCTTAAAGGAGGTTTACTCCTACGAGCAGTACTTC.

This sequence joins TRBV27 and TRBJ2-7; D gene uncertain. Germline values: CDR1 MNHEY, CDR2 SMNVEV (reference sequence). CDR3 length: 11 amino acids. V dropped 4 bases and J dropped 4 bases, with 5 bases sitting between them. The CDR3, as DNA: TGTGCCAGCAGTTCCTCTTACGAGCAGTACTTC. Protein: CASSSSYEQYF.

For the CDR3, the DNA is TGTGCCAGCCGAGGGTTTAGCACAGATACGCAGTATTTT. It yields the protein CASRGFSTDTQYF. This chain connects TRBV2 to TRBJ2-3; D perhaps matches TRBD2 (5 bases). CDR3 length: 13 residues. Germline loops: CDR1 SNHLY, CDR2 FYNNEI. Trimming removed 8 bases at V and 0 bases at J, with 9 bases between.

J is TRBJ2-7 and V is TRBV18; weak D call: TRBD2 (6 bases). From germline, CDR1 is KGHSH and CDR2 LQKENI. The CDR3 covers 14 residues. The V gene lost 3 bases and the J gene lost 1 base, with 10 bases spanning the gap. CDR3 sequence reads: CASSPRRESYEQYF. Here the CDR3 DNA reads TGTGCCAGCTCACCGAGGAGGGAATCCTACGAGCAGTACTTC.

The rearrangement joins TRBV6-6 to TRBJ2-1; possibly TRBD2 for D (6 bases). The CDR3 spans 15 residues. Germline V gene sequence: CDR1 MNHNY, CDR2 SVGAGI (reference sequence). V shed 5 bases and J shed 8 bases, with 19 bases lying between them. The CDR3: CASSNFAAREDEQFF. As DNA, the CDR3 is TGTGCCAGCAGTAACTTCGCGGCCAGGGAGGATGAGCAGTTCTTC.

J is TRBJ1-2 and V is TRBV7-9; D gene unclear. Trimming left V 2 bases short and J 3 bases short, with 10 bases between. Germline CDR1 and CDR2: SEHNR and FQNEAQ (reference sequence). The CDR3 loop spans 14 amino acids. The CDR3 bases are TGTGCCAGCAGCTTAAGTGGCCTCGACTATGGCTACACCTTC. This encodes CASSLSGLDYGYTF. Full variable domain (outside the CDR3, taken from reference TRBV7-9 and TRBJ1-2): DTGVSQNPRHKITKRGQNVTFRCDPISEHNRLYWYRQTLGQGPEFLTYFQNEAQLEKSRLLSDRFSAERPKGSFSTLEIQRTEQGDSAMYLCASSLSGLDYGYTFGSGTRLTVV.

This clone showed up just a few times. This chain's CDR3 is CASSQPDRGETQYF. CDR3 bases: TGTGCCAGCAGCCAACCTGACAGGGGAGAGACCCAGTACTTC. This sequence joins TRBV4-2 and TRBJ2-5; TRBD1 agrees at 8 bases. The ends lost 2 bases at V and 4 bases at J; junction bases unmatched: 3. Germline-derived CDR1 and CDR2 are LGHNA and YNFKEQ. CDR3 size: 14 residues.

The genes are TRBV5-1 and TRBJ1-1, with a possible D match to TRBD1 (6 bases). The ends were cut back, 3 bases at V and 0 bases at J, with 9 bases in the middle. CDR3 length equals 14 residues. Germline V gene sequence: CDR1 SGHRS, CDR2 YFSETQ. CDR3 DNA: TGCGCCAGCAGCTCCACAGGGATGAACACTGAAGCTTTCTTT. Translated: CASSSTGMNTEAFF.

The count of this clone is one. The chain recombines TRBV5-8 with TRBJ2-1; the D gene is possibly TRBD1 (6 bases). V gave up 2 bases and J gave up 8 bases, with 11 bases separating them. CDR1 and CDR2 from the germline V gene are SGHTS and YDEGEE. The CDR3 length is 13 residues. This chain's CDR3 is CASSLGAGDEQFF. The DNA for the CDR3 is TGTGCCAGCAGCTTAGGGGCAGGGGATGAGCAGTTCTTC.

The gene calls are TRBV6-5 and TRBJ2-7; the match to TRBD1 covers 9 bases. V was pared by 5 bases and J by 1 base, with 3 bases of the junction left unmatched. The CDR3 totals 14 residues. Germline V gene lookup returns CDR1 MNHEY and CDR2 SVGAGI. CDR3: CASSQQGASYEQYF. In DNA form, the CDR3 reads TGTGCCAGCAGTCAACAGGGGGCTTCCTACGAGCAGTACTTC.

This clone was recorded a few times. The chain joins TRBV29-1 to TRBJ2-2, with D possibly being TRBD1 (6 bases). This CDR3 comprises 15 residues. The germline gives CDR1 SQVTM, CDR2 ANQGSEA. V lost 3 bases to trimming and J lost 5 bases, with 16 bases between them. CDR3 sequence (DNA): TGCAGCGTTGAGAAAGGCAGGGGAGAAACCGGGGAGCTGTTTTTT. Translating it yields CSVEKGRGETGELFF.

The rearrangement links TRBV10-3 to TRBJ2-7; 8 bases align to TRBD2. The V gene's germline CDR1 is ENHRY and CDR2 SYGVKD. The junction had 5 bases not matched to a gene; V was cut back by 6 bases and J by 4 bases. The CDR3 covers 13 residues. The CDR3 DNA sequence: TGTGCCATCAGGATTAGCGGGGCTTACGAGCAGTACTTC. Encoded protein: CAIRISGAYEQYF.

The chain carries TRBV7-9 and TRBJ1-5; 10 bases match TRBD1. CDR1 and CDR2 from the germline V gene are SEHNR and FQNEAQ (reference sequence). Trimming cost V 3 bases and J 0 bases; bases outside gene matches: 5. This CDR3 is built from 17 residues. CDR3 bases: TGTGCCAGCAGCTTGATAGGGACAGGGGATAGCAATCAGCCCCAGCATTTT. This codes for CASSLIGTGDSNQPQHF.

The gene calls are TRBV2 and TRBJ2-5; 8 bases line up with TRBD2. Per germline, CDR1 SNHLY and CDR2 FYNNEI. V shed 9 bases, J shed 1 base, and the junction held 7 bases outside the gene matches. This CDR3 is 14 amino acids long. CDR3 protein: CARGAGDVQETQYF. In DNA form, the CDR3 reads TGTGCCAGAGGAGCGGGAGATGTCCAAGAGACCCAGTACTTC. Full variable domain (rest looked up from reference TRBV2 and TRBJ2-5): EPEVTQTPSHQVTQMGQEVILRCVPISNHLYFYWYRQILGQKVEFLVSFYNNEISEKSEIFDDQFSVERPDGSNFTLKIRSTKLEDSAMYFCARGAGDVQETQYFGPGTRLLVL.